A few counts support the clone carrying this T cell receptor (beta chain). Its target is not known. This entry comes from a study of T cells in Graves' hyperthyroidism and ophthalmopathy. CDR1 SGDLS and CDR2 YYNGEE come from the germline V gene. V gave up 0 bases and J gave up 2 bases, with 9 bases separating them. The CDR3 has 14 residues. Graves' hyperthyroidism is called stable when ophthalmopathy does not progress within 18 months. Study-wide points: Ophthalmopathy was predicted by the model a median of around 5.9 months ahead of onset.

Researchers took RNA transcripts and amplified the TCR beta CDR3 regions from them. First-round RT-PCR of the TCR CDR3 relied on the HTBI primer set. A single record per CDR3 protein comes from TCRdb applying MiXCR to the multiplex PCR reads. This sample yields some 440,000 distinct CDR3 sequences, of which around 14% are seen a single time; over 7.5% belongs to the top ten. V is TRBV9 and J is TRBJ2-7; D unclear. The sequenced material came from blood. The clonotype was recovered from a woman aged 18-30 years with Graves' hyperthyroidism. For the CDR3, the DNA is TGTGCCAGCAGCGTAGGGAGTTCCGCCTACGAGCAGTACTTC. Its translation is CASSVGSSAYEQYF.